This T cell receptor beta chain was documented in a study of T cell clonality in common variable immunodeficiency. Study-wide points: Reportedly, TCR beta sequences from common variable immunodeficiency showed fewer deletions and N-nucleotide insertions.

Sequenced by immunoSEQ multiplex PCR; TCRdb stores in-frame clones only, minus some. This sample comprises some 11,000 clones, none seen once only. Points on this clone: What it binds is unknown. The CDR3 end lies 3 residues beyond the end of the read and is filled in from the germline J gene.

The CDR3 contains 13 residues. Germline assignment: CDR1 SNHLY and CDR2 FYNNEI. Trimming cost V 0 bases and J 6 bases, with 8 bases left between them. No CVID subject was ill or on immunomodulatory drugs when sampled. Specimen: peripheral blood mononuclear cells. This sequence was found in a human donor with common variable immunodeficiency. The V gene is TRBV2, the J gene TRBJ2-5; a weak D match, TRBD1 (6 bases). The DNA read from the CDR3 is TGTGCCAGCAGTGAAGCTCAGGGGCAGACC. Translation gives CASSEAQGQT. The whole CDR3 sequence is CASSEAQGQTQYF. Combining the CDR3 with reference TRBV2 and TRBJ2-5 gives the whole variable domain EPEVTQTPSHQVTQMGQEVILRCVPISNHLYFYWYRQILGQKVEFLVSFYNNEISEKSEIFDDQFSVERPDGSNFTLKIRSTKLEDSAMYFCASSEAQGQTQYFGPGTRLLVL.